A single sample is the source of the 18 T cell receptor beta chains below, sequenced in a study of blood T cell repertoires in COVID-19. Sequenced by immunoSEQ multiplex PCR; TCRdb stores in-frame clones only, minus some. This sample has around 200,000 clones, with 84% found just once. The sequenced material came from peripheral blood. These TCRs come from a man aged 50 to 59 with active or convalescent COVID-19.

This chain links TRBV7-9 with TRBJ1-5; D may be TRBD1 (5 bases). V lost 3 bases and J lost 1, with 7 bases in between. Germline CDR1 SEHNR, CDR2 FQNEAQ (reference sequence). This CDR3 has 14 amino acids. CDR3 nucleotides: TGTGCCAGCAGCTTCCAGGGAAGCAATCAGCCCCAGCATTTT. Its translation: CASSFQGSNQPQHF. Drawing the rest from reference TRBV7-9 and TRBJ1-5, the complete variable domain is DTGVSQNPRHKITKRGQNVTFRCDPISEHNRLYWYRQTLGQGPEFLTYFQNEAQLEKSRLLSDRFSAERPKGSFSTLEIQRTEQGDSAMYLCASSFQGSNQPQHFGDGTRLSIL.

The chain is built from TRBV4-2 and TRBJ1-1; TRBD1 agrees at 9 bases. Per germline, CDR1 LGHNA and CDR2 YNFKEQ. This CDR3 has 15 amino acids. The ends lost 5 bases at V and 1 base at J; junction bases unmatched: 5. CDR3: CASSSGTGTNTEAFF. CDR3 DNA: TGTGCCAGCAGCTCGGGGACAGGGACGAACACTGAAGCTTTCTTT.

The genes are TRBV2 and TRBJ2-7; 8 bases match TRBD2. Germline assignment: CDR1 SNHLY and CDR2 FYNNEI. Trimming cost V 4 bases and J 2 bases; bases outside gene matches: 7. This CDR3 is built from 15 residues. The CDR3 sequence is CASSAGAGATYEQYF. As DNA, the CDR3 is TGTGCCAGCAGTGCAGGAGCGGGGGCCACCTACGAGCAGTACTTC.

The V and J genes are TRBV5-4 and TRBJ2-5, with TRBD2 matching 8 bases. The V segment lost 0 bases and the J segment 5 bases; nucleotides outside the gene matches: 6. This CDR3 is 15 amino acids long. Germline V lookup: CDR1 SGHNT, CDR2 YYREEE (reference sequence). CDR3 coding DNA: TGTGCCAGCAGCTTGGAGGCGGGGGGCAGGGAGACCCAGTACTTC. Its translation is CASSLEAGGRETQYF.

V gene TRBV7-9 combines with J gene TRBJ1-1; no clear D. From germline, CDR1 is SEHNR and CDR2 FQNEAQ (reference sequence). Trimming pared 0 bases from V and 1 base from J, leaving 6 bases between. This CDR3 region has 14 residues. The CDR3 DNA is TGTGCCAGCAGCTTAGCTTATAAGAACACTGAAGCTTTCTTT. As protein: CASSLAYKNTEAFF.

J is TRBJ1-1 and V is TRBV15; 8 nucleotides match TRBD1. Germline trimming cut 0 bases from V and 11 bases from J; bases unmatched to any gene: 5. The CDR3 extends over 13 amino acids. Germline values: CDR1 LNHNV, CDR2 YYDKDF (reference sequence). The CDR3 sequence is CATSRDLQGGAFF. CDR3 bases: TGTGCCACCAGCAGAGATCTACAGGGGGGTGCTTTCTTT.

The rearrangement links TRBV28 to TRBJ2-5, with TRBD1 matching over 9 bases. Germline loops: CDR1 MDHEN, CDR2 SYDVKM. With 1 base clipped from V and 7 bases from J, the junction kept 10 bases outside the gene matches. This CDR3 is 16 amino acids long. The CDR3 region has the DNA TGTGCCAGCAGTTTATCCTCTCGACAGGGGGTGGGGACCCAGTACTTC. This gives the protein CASSLSSRQGVGTQYF.

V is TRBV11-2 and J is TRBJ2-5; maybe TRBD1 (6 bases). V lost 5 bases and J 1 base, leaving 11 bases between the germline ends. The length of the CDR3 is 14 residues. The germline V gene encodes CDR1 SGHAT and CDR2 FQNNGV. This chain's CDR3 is CASSRQALQETQYF. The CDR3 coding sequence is TGTGCCAGCAGCCGACAGGCCCTCCAAGAGACCCAGTACTTC.

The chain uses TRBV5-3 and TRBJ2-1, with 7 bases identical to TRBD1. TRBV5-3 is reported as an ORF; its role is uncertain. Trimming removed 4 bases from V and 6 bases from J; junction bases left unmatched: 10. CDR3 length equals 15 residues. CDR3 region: CARSPRQGVLNEQFF. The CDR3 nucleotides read TGTGCCAGAAGCCCGCGACAGGGTGTCCTCAATGAGCAGTTCTTC.

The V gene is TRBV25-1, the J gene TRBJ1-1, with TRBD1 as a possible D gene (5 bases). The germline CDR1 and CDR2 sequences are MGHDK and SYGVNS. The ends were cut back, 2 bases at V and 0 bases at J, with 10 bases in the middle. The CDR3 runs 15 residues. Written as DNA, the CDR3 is TGTGCCAGCAGTGAAGGAGACAGAATGAACACTGAAGCTTTCTTT. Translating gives CASSEGDRMNTEAFF.

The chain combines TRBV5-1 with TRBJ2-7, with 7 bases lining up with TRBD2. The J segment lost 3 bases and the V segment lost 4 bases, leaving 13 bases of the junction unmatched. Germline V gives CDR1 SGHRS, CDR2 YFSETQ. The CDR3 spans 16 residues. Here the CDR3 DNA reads TGCGCCAGCAGCCCCCTCGCGGCTAGCGGCAACTACGAGCAGTACTTC. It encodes CASSPLAASGNYEQYF.

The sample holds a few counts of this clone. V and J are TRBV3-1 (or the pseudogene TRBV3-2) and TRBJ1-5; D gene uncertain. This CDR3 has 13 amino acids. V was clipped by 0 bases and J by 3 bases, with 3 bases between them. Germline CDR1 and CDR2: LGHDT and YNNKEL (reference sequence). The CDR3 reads CASSQDVNQPQHF. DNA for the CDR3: TGTGCCAGCAGCCAAGACGTCAATCAGCCCCAGCATTTT.

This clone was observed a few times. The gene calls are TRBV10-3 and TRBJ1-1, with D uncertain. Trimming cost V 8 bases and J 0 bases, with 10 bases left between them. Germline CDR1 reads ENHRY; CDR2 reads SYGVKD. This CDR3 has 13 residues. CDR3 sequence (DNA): TGTGCCATCCAAAGGGAGGTGAACACTGAAGCTTTCTTT. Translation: CAIQREVNTEAFF.

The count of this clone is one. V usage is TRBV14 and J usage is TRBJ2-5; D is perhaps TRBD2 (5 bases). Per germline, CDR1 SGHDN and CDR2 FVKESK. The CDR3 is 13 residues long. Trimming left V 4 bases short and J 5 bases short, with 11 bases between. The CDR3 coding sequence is TGTGCCAGCAGCCTCGGGGTTCGGGAGACCCAGTACTTC. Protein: CASSLGVRETQYF.

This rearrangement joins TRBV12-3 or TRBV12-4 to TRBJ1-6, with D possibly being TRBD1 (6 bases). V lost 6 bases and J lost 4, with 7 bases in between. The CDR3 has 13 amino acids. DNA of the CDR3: TGTGCCAGCAGACAGGGATATAATTCACCCCTCCACTTT. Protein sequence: CASRQGYNSPLHF.

CDR3 loop: CASSTGTGSGNTIYF. DNA for the CDR3: TGCGCCAGCAGCACCGGGACAGGCTCTGGAAACACCATATATTTT. V and J are TRBV5-1 and TRBJ1-3; 8 nucleotides line up with TRBD1. Germline trimming cut 4 bases from V and 0 bases from J; bases unmatched to any gene: 3. The CDR3 length is 15 residues. From germline, CDR1 is SGHRS and CDR2 YFSETQ.

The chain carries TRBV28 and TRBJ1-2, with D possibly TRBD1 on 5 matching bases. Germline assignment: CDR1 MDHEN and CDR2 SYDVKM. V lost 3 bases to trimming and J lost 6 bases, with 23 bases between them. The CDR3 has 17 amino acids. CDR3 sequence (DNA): TGTGCCAGCAGTTTGGGCCCCCCGGACACCCTTCGCCATGGCTACACCTTC. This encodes CASSLGPPDTLRHGYTF.

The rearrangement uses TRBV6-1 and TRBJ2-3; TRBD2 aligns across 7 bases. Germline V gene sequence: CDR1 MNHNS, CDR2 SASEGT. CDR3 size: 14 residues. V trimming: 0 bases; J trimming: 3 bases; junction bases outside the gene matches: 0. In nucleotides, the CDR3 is TGTGCCAGCAGTGAAGCGGGGGGGACAGATACGCAGTATTTT. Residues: CASSEAGGTDTQYF.